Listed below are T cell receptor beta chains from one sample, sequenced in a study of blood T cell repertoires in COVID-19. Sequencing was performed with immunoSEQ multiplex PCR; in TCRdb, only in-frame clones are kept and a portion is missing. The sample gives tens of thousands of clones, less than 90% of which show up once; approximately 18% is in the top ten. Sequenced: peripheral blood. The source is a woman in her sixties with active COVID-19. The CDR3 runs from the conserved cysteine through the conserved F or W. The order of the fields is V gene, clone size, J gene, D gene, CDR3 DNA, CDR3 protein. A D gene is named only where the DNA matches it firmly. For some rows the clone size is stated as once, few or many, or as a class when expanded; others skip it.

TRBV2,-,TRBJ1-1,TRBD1,TGTGCCAGCAACGGACAGGGAAACACTGAAGCTTTCTTT,CASNGQGNTEAFF
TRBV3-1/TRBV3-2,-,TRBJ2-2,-,TGTGCCAGCAGCCAAGGTCAACTAGTTGTCGGGGAGCTGTTTTTT,CASSQGQLVVGELFF
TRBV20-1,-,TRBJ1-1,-,TGCAGTGCTATCGGGAACACTGAAGCTTTCTTT,CSAIGNTEAFF
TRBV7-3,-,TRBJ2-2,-,TGTGCCAGCAGCTTACCGGGGGCGAACACCGGGGAGCTGTTTTTT,CASSLPGANTGELFF
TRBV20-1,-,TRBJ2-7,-,TGCAGTGCTGATGGGGCATACGAGCAGTACTTC,CSADGAYEQYF
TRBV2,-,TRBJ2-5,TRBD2,TGTGCCAGCAGTGAACGGGGGGGGGACCCCCAAGAGACCCAGTACTTC,CASSERGGDPQETQYF
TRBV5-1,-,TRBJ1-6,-,TGCGCCAGCAGCTTGGATGCTGGGGCGGATAATTCACCCCTCCACTTT,CASSLDAGADNSPLHF
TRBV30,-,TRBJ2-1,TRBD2,TGTGCCTGGAGTGGAGGCAGCGGGATTAATGAGCAGTTCTTC,CAWSGGSGINEQFF
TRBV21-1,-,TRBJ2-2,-,-,CASSNFGRGTGELFF
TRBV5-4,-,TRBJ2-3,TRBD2,TGTGCCAGCAGCTTGGGGCTAGCGGGCACAGATACGCAGTATTTT,CASSLGLAGTDTQYF
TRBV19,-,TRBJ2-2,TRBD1,TGTGCCAGTAGTCCAAGGACAGGGGATGGTTCCGGGGAGCTGTTTTTT,CASSPRTGDGSGELFF
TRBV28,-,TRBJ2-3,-,TGTGCCAGCAGTTTGGCAGCGGTGAGCACAGATACGCAGTATTTT,CASSLAAVSTDTQYF
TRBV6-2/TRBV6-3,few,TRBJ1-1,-,TGTGCCAGCAGTGGCGCTAGGCTCGACTCCATGAACACTGAAGCTTTCTTT,CASSGARLDSMNTEAFF
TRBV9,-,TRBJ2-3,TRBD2,TGTGCCAGCAACCCGGGAGGGCCCCTATTCACAGATACGCAGTATTTT,CASNPGGPLFTDTQYF
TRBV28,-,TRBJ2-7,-,TGTGCCAGCAGTTTCCAAACAGGGATCGAGCAGTACTTC,CASSFQTGIEQYF
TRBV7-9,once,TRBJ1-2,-,TGTGCCAGCAGCTTCCGGAGCTATGGCTACACCTTC,CASSFRSYGYTF
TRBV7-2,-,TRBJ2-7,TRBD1,TGTGCCAGCAGCCCCCGGACAGGGGGTTTCTACGAGCAGTACTTC,CASSPRTGGFYEQYF
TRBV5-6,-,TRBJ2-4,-,TGTGCCAGCAGCTTGGTCCGGGACAGCGGGAACATTCAGTACTTC,CASSLVRDSGNIQYF
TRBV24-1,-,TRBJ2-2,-,TGTGCCACCAGTCGAACAGGGCCCACCGGGGAGCTGTTTTTT,CATSRTGPTGELFF
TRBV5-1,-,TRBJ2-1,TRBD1,TGCGCCAGCACCCGACAGGGGAGGAATGAGCAGTTCTTC,CASTRQGRNEQFF
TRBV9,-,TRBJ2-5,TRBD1,TGTGCCAGCAGCGTAGCCCCGACAGGGGGAGGACTAGAGACCCAGTACTTC,CASSVAPTGGGLETQYF
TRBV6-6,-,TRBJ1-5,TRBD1,TGTGCCAGCAGCCCCCGGGAGCAGGGGGCTCAGCCCCAGCATTTT,CASSPREQGAQPQHF
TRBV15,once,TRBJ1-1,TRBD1,TGTGCCACCAGCAGAGGTACGGGGACAGGCACTGAAGCTTTCTTT,CATSRGTGTGTEAFF
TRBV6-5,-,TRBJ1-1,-,TGTGCCAGCAGTTACTCCCAGCGTACTGAAGCTTTCTTT,CASSYSQRTEAFF
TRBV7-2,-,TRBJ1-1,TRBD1,TGTGCCAGCCTCCGGGACAGGTCCACTGAAGCTTTCTTT,CASLRDRSTEAFF
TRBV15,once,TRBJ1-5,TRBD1,TGTGCCACCAACTACGGACAGGAACCTAATCAGCCCCAGCATTTT,CATNYGQEPNQPQHF
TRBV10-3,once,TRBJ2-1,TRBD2,TGTGCCACCGGGACTAGCGGGGGGGCGTACAATGAGCAGTTCTTC,CATGTSGGAYNEQFF
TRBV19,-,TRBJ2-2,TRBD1,TGTGCCAGTACCCAGCCAGGGGGCACAACCGGGGAGCTGTTTTTT,CASTQPGGTTGELFF
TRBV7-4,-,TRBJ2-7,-,TGTGCCAGCAGGGGTCATCACAGCACCTACGAGCAGTACTTC,CASRGHHSTYEQYF
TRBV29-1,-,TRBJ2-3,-,TGCAGCGTTTTACCTCCTAGGGGGGGCGGCACAGATACGCAGTATTTT,CSVLPPRGGGTDTQYF
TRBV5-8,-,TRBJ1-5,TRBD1,TGTGCCAGCAGCTTGAGCATCGGGACAGGGGCCAATCAGCCCCAGCATTTT,CASSLSIGTGANQPQHF
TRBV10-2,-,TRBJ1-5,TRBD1,TGCGCCAGCAGCCGGGACAGGTCATGGGAGCCCCAGCATTTT,CASSRDRSWEPQHF
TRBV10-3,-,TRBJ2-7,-,TGTGCCACGGGACTGGGTACGGTGGAGCAGTACTTC,CATGLGTVEQYF
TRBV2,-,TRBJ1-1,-,TGTGCGTGCAGGGGATACACTGAAGCTTTCTTT,CACRGYTEAFF